This T cell receptor (beta chain) was identified in a study of cytomegalovirus exposure and HLA in healthy donors listed by TCRdb under 2017. The study in broad terms: According to an earlier analysis of 587 of the donors, some 170 million T cells yielded approximately 120 million unique TCR beta sequences and about 300 Gb of sequence data. Genome-wide SNP genotypes for about 55% of the 666 donors were used in a later genetic analysis, which treated that subset as a discovery cohort. In an earlier analysis of around 540 of the donors, high-throughput TCR beta sequencing was used to judge whether each TCR beta V gene segment behaved as functional or pseudogenic. To predict cytomegalovirus infection status, the study combined high-throughput TCR immunosequencing, statistical association of individual TCRs with disease status, and machine learning. Both class I and class II loci were covered by HLA typing, at four-digit resolution. Four or five DR-DQ haplotypes were treated as single units for association and clustering because of strong linkage in the cohort. The T cell repertoires of some 670 subjects were profiled by immunosequencing and related to cytomegalovirus serostatus. Rather than drawing on any new phenotypic data, the later analysis identified candidate immune exposures from TCR beta sequences and the way those sequences occurred across donors. In addition to the first cohort of approximately 670 subjects, a separate validation cohort of around 110 different subjects was used. Every discovery cohort repertoire had been produced on one sequencing platform. The study aimed to test whether signatures of past pathogen exposure could be identified by cataloging public T cell receptors. A later analysis re-analyzed previously published TCR beta repertoires from about 730 donors and added high-resolution HLA genotyping to study TCR occurrence patterns. The genetic ancestry cluster associated with self-reported Caucasian donors included approximately 85% of the approximately 430 genotyped donors. Across 300 to 400 genotyped donors of the cohort, an average of about 240,000 unique TCR beta nucleotide sequences per donor were sequenced, and roughly a sixth of those sequences were non-productive. The number of typed donors differed by locus: roughly 629-630 for A, B, C, DRB1 and DQB1; approximately 520 for DQA1; approximately 600 for DPA1; and about 450 for DPB1. Donor age, sex, ethnicity and CMV serostatus were collected together with the repertoire data. Around 320 gigabases of sequencing data and 70 million to 85 million unique TCR sequences were included in an early release covering about 600 HLA-typed donors.

The cohort was made up of approximately 670 healthy bone marrow donors. At the time of sampling, all cohort members were nominally healthy, though unrecorded immune exposures were likely present. The donor tested CMV seronegative, placing the donor among the 300 to 450 seronegative members of the cohort. A peripheral blood sample was provided by each donor, and peripheral blood mononuclear cells were used for TCR beta sequencing. Genomic DNA was extracted from the blood cell samples with the Qiagen DNeasy Blood Extraction Kit. Worth noting for this clone: It has no known antigen specificity. Base qualities are not at hand, and no much larger clone is one base apart.

Germline trimming amounts to 5 bases on V and 4 bases on J, with 19 as the count of junction bases outside the gene matches. Via the germline V gene, CDR1 is SGHAT and CDR2 FQNNGV. Reading from cysteine to phenylalanine, the CDR3 counts 19 amino acids. Only the CDR3 DNA is retained, 57 bases long and in frame from the first base. Library preparation used the immunoSEQ multiplex PCR assay. A mixture of 60 forward primers for TCR Vbeta segments and 13 reverse primers for TCR Jbeta segments was used in the multiplex PCR. Amplification of the CDR3 region of rearranged TCR beta genes was performed with a multiplex PCR assay on genomic DNA. Amplified TCR beta libraries were sequenced as 87-base-pair reads on the Illumina HiSeq System. As for the original processing: In a later analysis, tens of millions of unique TCR beta chains were counted across the roughly 610 repertoires, and about 10 million of these chains were shared by at least two donors. To remove PCR and sequencing errors, raw reads were error-corrected and collapsed into unique sequences using a nearest-neighbor algorithm that merged closely related sequences. V, D and J gene segments were assigned by aligning CDR3 sequences to IMGT reference sequences. For a sequence to be retained, a match of at least six nucleotides to both a V gene segment and a J gene segment was required. Rearrangements were classified as productive when the CDR3 lacked stop codons and remained in frame with V and J, and all other rearrangements were classified as non-productive. Following IMGT convention, CDR3 was defined as the stretch from the second conserved V-encoded cysteine to the conserved J-encoded phenylalanine. The earlier analysis of about 590 of the donors excluded sequences that lacked an unambiguous match to a single V gene segment. An earlier analysis of several hundred of the donors called V segments functional above 56.7% productive rearrangements and segregating when the between-donor standard deviation exceeded 5%. A statistical classification framework was developed to diagnose cytomegalovirus status using the catalog of TCR beta chain sequences. V and J gene assignment, in a later analysis, came from comparing TCR nucleotide sequences with IMGT/GENE-DB human TR gene sequences. A later analysis assigned CDR3 sequences and most-parsimonious VDJ recombination scenarios with the TCRdist pipeline. In a later analysis, every TCR beta chain was defined by the combination of its CDR3 amino acid sequence and its V-gene family, and reads without a unique V-gene family were dropped. A later analysis removed over 500 highly shared, low-generation-probability nucleotide sequences to deal with suspected cross-contamination and a sequencing artifact. In a later analysis, a clonal expansion index for each public chain was calculated from normalized within-repertoire ranks of inferred template counts. In a later analysis, generation probabilities were computed using a VDJ recombination model fitted to out-of-frame rearrangements, and the results were checked against IGoR. A later analysis scored TCR-TCR, TCR-HLA and TCR-CMV co-occurrence with hypergeometric tests, applying a repertoire-size bias correction to TCR pairs. False discovery rates were estimated in a later analysis by permuting HLA or CMV assignments 20 times. In a later analysis, co-occurring TCRs were grouped with DBSCAN, and TCRdist sequence similarity was added when clustering was performed within HLA-allele-positive subsets. Co-occurrence clustering excluded repertoires with fewer than 30,000 or more than 120,000 public chains, plus five with anomalous nucleotide sharing. The table comes from immuneACCESS by way of TCRdb, which keeps in-frame sequences with V and J called. Part of the clones is missing from these tables; in studies checked, under half for an unresolved V gene and the rest for unknown reasons. The D gene and trimming were derived from the DNA, and the V and J assignments and clone size from that table. This sample holds roughly 190,000 clones; approximately 59% were observed only once. Roughly 2.9% of the sample belongs to the ten largest clones.

Beyond this particular receptor, the publication reports: In vitro tests confirmed that a few of the cytomegalovirus-associated TCR beta chains recognize cytomegalovirus antigens. The authors suggested that the approach could potentially be extended to other disease states and immunological phenotypes. An earlier analysis of approximately 590 of the donors showed that most TCR beta V segments appeared in productive rearrangements either about 87% or about 30% of the time, which broadly matched IMGT annotations. Because HLA typing was missing for some donors at each locus, association tests included only the typed subset. Linkage disequilibrium might explain the correlated functional status among segregating V segments, but an unknown experimental factor could not be excluded. The presence/absence analyses assumed that sequencing depth was roughly uniform across donors, and that assumption may not be true. The study listed around 160 TCR beta chains as associated with cytomegalovirus. Because counts were too low, about 17 rarely observed V segments, including chromosome 9 orphons, were excluded from the earlier analysis of 587 of the donors. Because the 87-base-pair reads could not distinguish some IMGT-functional V segments, including TRBV6-2 and TRBV6-3, those segments were excluded. According to a later genetic analysis, donors in an Asian-associated ancestry cluster had fewer N-insertions in productive TCRs than the approximately 670-donor mean. A cluster of highly shared sequence variants was judged likely to be a technical artifact of the sequencing pipeline. For the cohort, immune exposure information was limited to CMV serostatus. In both the original and validation cohorts, the classifier was reported to diagnose cytomegalovirus status with high specificity and sensitivity. When HLA alleles, especially DR and DQ, strongly co-occurred, TCR associations were difficult to assign to individual alleles. A further reported finding was that TCR beta sequences accurately predicted the HLA-A and HLA-B alleles for most subjects in the first cohort. A later genetic analysis associated a missense DCLRE1C variant with V-gene and J-gene trimming of TCR beta chains, and an independent cohort replicated the association. While some public TCRs were present in many individuals, most TCR sequences turned up only very rarely across donors. Several of the top co-occurrence clusters appeared to be linked to parvovirus B19, influenza, CMV and Epstein-Barr virus, according to a later analysis. At a false discovery rate of 0.05, a later analysis linked approximately 18,000 TCR beta sequences to specific HLA alleles. In a later analysis, HLA-associated TCR beta chains showed more clonal expansion and lower generation probabilities than non-associated chains that were equally common. In a later analysis, the rate of TCR association differed among HLA loci, with DRB1 alleles having the most associated TCRs and HLA-C alleles having the fewest. Most CMV-associated TCR beta chains appeared to be HLA-restricted in a later analysis, and the HLA associations seemed to be driven largely by CMV exposure. Only TCR beta chains were sequenced in this cohort, and the absence of alpha or paired-chain data limited detectable features.

The chain is assembled from TRBV11-2 and TRBJ2-5, and TRBD2 matches 10 of the central bases. This TCR came from a man aged 40-49 years in good health and CMV-seronegative. Sequencing input: PBMCs. This receptor has the CDR3 CASSLRGLAGVGSRETQYF. The DNA sequence is given as TGTGCCAGCAGCCTAAGGGGTCTAGCGGGAGTGGGTAGTCGAGAGACCCAGTACTTC.